This paragraph reports one T cell receptor beta chain. The antigen remains unidentified. The data belong to a study of persistence of HIV-infected CD4 T cells. This CDR3 spans 14 amino acids. The germline gives CDR1 SGHKS, CDR2 YYEKEE (reference sequence). V shed 4 bases and J shed 10 bases, with 15 bases lying between them. Stimulation used 10 ug/mL lysate from CMV-infected fibroblasts. Sorting of responding CD4+ T cells relied on upregulated CD40 ligand together with CD69. Plasma HIV-1 RNA stayed below 50 copies/mL for at least 4 years. The immunoSEQ assay was version 4, run in survey mode. Only in-frame clones appear in the TCRdb table, and some are missing; sequencing was by immunoSEQ multiplex PCR. Among around 13,000 clones, approximately 71% were seen once, and the ten largest hold approximately 18%.

This chain links TRBV5-5 with TRBJ1-6; tentatively, D is TRBD1 (6 bases). The sample consisted of CD4+ T cells sorted from PBMCs after approximately 20-hour stimulation, taken from a patient who received antiretroviral therapy. This clonotype originated in an adult man with HIV who was CMV-seropositive. For the CDR3, the DNA is TGTGCCAGCAGCCGGGCGGGGGGCGGATCACCCCTCCACTTT. Amino acid sequence: CASSRAGGGSPLHF.